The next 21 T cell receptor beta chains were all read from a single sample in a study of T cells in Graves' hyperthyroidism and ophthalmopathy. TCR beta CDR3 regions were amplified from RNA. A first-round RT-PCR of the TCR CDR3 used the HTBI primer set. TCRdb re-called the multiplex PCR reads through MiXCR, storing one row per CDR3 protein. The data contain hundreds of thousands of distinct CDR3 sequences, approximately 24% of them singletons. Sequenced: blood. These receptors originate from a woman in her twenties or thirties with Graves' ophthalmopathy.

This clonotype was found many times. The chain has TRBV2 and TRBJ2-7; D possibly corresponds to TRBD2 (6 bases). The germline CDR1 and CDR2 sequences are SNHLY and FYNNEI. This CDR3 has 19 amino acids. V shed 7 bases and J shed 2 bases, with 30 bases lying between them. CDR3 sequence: CASKPQIKRRAGGAYEQYF. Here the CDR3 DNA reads TGTGCCAGCAAGCCGCAAATAAAGAGACGGGCCGGGGGTGCCTACGAGCAGTACTTC.

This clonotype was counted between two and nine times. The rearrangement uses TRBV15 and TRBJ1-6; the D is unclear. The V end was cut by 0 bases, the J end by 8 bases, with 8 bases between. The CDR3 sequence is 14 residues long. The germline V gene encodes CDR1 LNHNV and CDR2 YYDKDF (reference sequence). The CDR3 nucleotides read TGTGCCACCAGCAGAGATTACGGGGATTCACCCCTCCACTTT. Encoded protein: CATSRDYGDSPLHF. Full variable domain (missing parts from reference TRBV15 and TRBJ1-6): DAMVIQNPRYQVTQFGKPVTLSCSQTLNHNVMYWYQQKSSQAPKLLFHYYDKDFNNEADTPDNFQSRRPNTSFCFLDIRSPGLGDTAMYLCATSRDYGDSPLHFGNGTRLTVT.

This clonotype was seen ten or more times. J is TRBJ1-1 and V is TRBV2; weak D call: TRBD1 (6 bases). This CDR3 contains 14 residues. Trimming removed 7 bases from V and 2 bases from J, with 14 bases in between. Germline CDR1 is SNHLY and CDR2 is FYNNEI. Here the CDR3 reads CASIMTGQNTEAFF. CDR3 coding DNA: TGTGCCAGCATTATGACAGGCCAAAACACTGAAGCTTTCTTT.

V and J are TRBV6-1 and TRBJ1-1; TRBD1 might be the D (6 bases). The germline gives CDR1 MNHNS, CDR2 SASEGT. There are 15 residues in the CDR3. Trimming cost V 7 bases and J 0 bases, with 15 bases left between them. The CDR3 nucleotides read TGTGCCAGCAATCCGACAGGTGTTATGAACACTGAAGCTTTCTTT. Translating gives CASNPTGVMNTEAFF.

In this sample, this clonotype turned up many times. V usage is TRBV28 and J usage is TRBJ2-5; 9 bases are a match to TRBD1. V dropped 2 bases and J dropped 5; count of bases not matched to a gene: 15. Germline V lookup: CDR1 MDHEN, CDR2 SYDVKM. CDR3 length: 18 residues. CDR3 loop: CASSLLTGTGNRGETQYF. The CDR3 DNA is TGTGCCAGCAGTTTACTTACGGGGACAGGGAACCGGGGGGAGACCCAGTACTTC. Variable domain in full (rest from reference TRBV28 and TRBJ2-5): DVKVTQSSRYLVKRTGEKVFLECVQDMDHENMFWYRQDPGLGLRLIYFSYDVKMKEKGDIPEGYSVSREKKERFSLILESASTNQTSMYLCASSLLTGTGNRGETQYFGPGTRLLVL.

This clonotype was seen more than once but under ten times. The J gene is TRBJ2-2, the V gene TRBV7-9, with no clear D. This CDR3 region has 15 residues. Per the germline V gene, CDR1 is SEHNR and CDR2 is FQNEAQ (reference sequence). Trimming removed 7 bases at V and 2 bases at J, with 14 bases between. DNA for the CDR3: TGTGCCAGCAAGACCGATCCAACTAACACCGGGGAGCTGTTTTTT. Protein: CASKTDPTNTGELFF. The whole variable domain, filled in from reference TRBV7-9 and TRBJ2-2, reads DTGVSQNPRHKITKRGQNVTFRCDPISEHNRLYWYRQTLGQGPEFLTYFQNEAQLEKSRLLSDRFSAERPKGSFSTLEIQRTEQGDSAMYLCASKTDPTNTGELFFGEGSRLTVL.

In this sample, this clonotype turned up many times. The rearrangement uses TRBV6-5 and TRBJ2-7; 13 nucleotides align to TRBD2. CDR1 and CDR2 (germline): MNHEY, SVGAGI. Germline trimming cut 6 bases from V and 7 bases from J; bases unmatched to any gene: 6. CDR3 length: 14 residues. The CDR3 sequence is CASRLGLAGREQYF. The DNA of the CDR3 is TGTGCCAGCAGGCTGGGACTAGCGGGGCGAGAGCAGTACTTC.

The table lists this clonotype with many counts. This CDR3 is CASSWAATYEQYF. In DNA form, the CDR3 reads TGTGCCAGCAGCTGGGCGGCCACCTACGAGCAGTACTTC. J is TRBJ2-7 and V is TRBV7-2, with no clear D. V dropped 4 bases and J dropped 2 bases, with 9 bases sitting between them. Per germline, CDR1 SGHTA and CDR2 FQGNSA. The CDR3 is 13 residues long.

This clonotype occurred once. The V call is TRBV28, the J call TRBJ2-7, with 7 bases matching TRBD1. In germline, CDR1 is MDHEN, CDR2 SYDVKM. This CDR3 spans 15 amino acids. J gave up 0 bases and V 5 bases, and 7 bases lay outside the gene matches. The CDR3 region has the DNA TGTGCCAGCAGTGAACAGGGGTCGAGCTCCTACGAGCAGTACTTC. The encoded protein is CASSEQGSSSYEQYF.

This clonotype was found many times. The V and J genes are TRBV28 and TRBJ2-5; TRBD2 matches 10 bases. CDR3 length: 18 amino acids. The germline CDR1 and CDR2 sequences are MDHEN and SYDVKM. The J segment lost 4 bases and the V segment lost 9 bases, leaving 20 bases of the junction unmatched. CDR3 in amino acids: CARLPVGLAGVAGETQYF. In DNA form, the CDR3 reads TGTGCCAGACTACCTGTCGGGCTAGCGGGGGTGGCGGGAGAGACCCAGTACTTC.

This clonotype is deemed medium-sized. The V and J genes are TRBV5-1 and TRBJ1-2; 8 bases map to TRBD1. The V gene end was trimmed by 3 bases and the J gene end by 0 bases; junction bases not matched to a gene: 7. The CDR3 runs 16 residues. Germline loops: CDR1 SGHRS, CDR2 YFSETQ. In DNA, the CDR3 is TGCGCCAGCAGCTACGGGACAGGCAGAACTAACTATGGCTACACCTTC. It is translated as CASSYGTGRTNYGYTF.

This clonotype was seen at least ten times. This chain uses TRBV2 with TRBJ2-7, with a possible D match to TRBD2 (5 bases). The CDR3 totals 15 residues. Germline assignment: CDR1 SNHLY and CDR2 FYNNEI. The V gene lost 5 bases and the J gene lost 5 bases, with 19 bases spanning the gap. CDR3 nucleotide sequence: TGTGCCAGCAGTTTGACGTACGGGGTCGGGGACGAGCAGTACTTC. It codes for CASSLTYGVGDEQYF.

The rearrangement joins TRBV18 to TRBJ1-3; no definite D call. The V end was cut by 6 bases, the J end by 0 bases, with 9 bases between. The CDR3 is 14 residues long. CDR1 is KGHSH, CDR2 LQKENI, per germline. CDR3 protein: CASSGLSSGNTIYF. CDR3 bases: TGTGCCAGCTCCGGATTGAGCTCTGGAAACACCATATATTTT.

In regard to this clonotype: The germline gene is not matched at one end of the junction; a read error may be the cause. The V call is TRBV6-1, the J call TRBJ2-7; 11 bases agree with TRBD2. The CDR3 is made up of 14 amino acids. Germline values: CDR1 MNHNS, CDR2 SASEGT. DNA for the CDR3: TGTGTCAGCAGTCCCACTAGCGGGGGTTACGAGCAGTACTTC. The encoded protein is CVSSPTSGGYEQYF.

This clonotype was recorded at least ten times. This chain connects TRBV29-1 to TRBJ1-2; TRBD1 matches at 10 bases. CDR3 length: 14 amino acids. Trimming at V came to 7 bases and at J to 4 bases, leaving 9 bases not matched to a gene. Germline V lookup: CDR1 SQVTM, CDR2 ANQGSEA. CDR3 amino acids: CSGETGGGGYGYTF. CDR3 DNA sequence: TGCAGCGGAGAGACAGGGGGCGGGGGCTATGGCTACACCTTC.

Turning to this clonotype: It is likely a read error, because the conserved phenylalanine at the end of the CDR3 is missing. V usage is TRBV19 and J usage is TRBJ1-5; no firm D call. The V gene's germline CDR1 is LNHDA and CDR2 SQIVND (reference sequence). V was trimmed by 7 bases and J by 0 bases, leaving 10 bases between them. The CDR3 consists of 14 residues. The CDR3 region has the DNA TGTGCCAGTACTCGGGGATATAGCAATCAGCCCCAGCATGTT. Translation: CASTRGYSNQPQHV.

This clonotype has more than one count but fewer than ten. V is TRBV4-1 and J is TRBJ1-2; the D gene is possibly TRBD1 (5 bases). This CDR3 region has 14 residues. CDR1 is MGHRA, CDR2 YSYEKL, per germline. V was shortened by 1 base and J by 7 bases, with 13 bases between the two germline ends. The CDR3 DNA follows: TGCGCCAGCAGCCAAGTCGCGGGGCAAGTTGGCTACACCTTC. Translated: CASSQVAGQVGYTF.

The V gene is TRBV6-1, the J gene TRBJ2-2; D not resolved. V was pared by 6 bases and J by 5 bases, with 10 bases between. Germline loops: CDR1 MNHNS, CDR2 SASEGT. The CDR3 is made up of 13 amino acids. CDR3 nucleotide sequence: TGTGCCAGCAGCGTAGACCCTACCGGGGAGCTGTTTTTT. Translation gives CASSVDPTGELFF.

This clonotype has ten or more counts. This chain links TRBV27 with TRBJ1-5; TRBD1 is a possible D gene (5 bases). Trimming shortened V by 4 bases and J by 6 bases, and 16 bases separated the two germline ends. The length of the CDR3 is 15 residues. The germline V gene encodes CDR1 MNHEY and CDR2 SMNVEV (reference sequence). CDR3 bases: TGTGCCAGCAGTTCATCGCCGGGACTTGGTCAGCCCCAGCATTTT. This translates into CASSSSPGLGQPQHF.

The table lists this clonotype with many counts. The CDR3 here is CASSLVGGWDTEAFF. In DNA, the CDR3 is TGTGCCAGCAGCTTAGTCGGGGGATGGGACACTGAAGCTTTCTTT. This chain links TRBV7-2 with TRBJ1-1, with D maybe TRBD1 (5 bases). Germline V gene sequence: CDR1 SGHTA, CDR2 FQGNSA. Trimming removed 1 base at V and 3 bases at J, with 12 bases between. The CDR3 is made up of 15 amino acids.

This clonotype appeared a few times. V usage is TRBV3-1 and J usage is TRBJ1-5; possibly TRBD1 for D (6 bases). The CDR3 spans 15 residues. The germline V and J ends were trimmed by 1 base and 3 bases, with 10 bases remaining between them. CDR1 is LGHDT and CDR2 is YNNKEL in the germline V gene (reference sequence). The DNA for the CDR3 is TGTGCCAGCAGCCAAGGACAGGACATCAATCAGCCCCAGCATTTT. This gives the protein CASSQGQDINQPQHF.